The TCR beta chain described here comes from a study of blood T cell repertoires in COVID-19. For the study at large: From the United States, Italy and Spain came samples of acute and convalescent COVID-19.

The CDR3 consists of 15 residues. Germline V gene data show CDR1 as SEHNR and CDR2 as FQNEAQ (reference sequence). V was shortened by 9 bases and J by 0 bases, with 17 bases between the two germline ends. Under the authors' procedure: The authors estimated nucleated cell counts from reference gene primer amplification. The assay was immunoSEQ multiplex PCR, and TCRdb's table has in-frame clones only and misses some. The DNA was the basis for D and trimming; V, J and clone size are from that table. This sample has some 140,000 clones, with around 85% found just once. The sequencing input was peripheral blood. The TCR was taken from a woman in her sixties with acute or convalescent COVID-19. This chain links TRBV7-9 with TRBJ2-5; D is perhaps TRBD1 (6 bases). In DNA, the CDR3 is TGTGCCAGTCTCCGTTTGGGGGCAGACCAAGAGACCCAGTACTTC. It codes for CASLRLGADQETQYF.